The entry below describes one T cell receptor beta chain. These data originate in a study of blood T cell repertoires in COVID-19. Study details: The cDNA or gDNA used as material had been derived from T cells, B-cell-depleted T cells, or PBMCs.

Unmatched junction bases numbered 5, after V lost 5 bases and J lost 2 bases. This CDR3 spans 14 amino acids. CDR1 PRHDT and CDR2 FYEKMQ come from the germline V gene (reference sequence). Using immunoSEQ multiplex PCR, the repertoire was profiled, and TCRdb retains in-frame clones only, with some absent. Found here are under 200,000 clones, 82% of them singletons; the top ten hold 5.2%. Grouping used clinical history reported by participants in a survey and questionnaire. The chain joins TRBV13 to TRBJ2-5, with 7 nucleotides matching TRBD2. What was sequenced was PBMCs or T cells enriched from blood (not recorded which). The TCR originated in a woman aged 60-75 years with acute COVID-19. The CDR3 loop reads CASSRGGGQETQYF. In nucleotides, the CDR3 is TGTGCCAGCAGCCGTGGGGGGGGACAAGAGACCCAGTACTTC. Looking up the rest from reference TRBV13 and TRBJ2-5 gives the full variable domain: AAGVIQSPRHLIKEKRETATLKCYPIPRHDTVYWYQQGPGQDPQFLISFYEKMQSDKGSIPDRFSAQQFSDYHSELNMSSLELGDSALYFCASSRGGGQETQYFGPGTRLLVL.